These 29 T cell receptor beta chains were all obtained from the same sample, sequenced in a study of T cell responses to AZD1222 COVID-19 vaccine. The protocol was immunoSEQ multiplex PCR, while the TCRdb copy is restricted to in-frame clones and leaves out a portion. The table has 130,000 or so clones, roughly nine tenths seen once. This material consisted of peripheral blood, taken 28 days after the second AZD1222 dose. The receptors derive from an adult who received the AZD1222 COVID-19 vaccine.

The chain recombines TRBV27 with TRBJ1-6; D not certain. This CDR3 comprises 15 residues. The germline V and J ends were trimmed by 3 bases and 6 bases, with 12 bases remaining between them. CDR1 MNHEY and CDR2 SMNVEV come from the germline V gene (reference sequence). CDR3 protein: CASSFVTSGNSPLHF. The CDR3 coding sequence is TGTGCCAGCAGTTTTGTGACAAGCGGTAATTCACCCCTCCACTTT.

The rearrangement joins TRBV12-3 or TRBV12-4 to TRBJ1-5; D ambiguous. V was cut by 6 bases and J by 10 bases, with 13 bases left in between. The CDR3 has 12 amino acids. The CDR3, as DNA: TGTGCCAGCAGGAAGTTGATGGGTCCCCAGCATTTT. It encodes CASRKLMGPQHF.

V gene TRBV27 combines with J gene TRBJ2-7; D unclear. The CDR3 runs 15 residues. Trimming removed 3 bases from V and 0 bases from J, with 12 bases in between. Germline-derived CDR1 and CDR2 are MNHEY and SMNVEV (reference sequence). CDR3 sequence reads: CASSFVEKLSYEQYF. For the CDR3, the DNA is TGTGCCAGCAGTTTCGTAGAGAAACTCTCCTACGAGCAGTACTTC.

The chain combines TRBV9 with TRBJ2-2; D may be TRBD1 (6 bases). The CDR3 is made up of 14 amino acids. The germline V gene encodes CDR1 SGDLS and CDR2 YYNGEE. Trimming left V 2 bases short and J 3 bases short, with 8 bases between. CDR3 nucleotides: TGTGCCAGCAGCGTTTCAGGGGACACCGGGGAGCTGTTTTTT. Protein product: CASSVSGDTGELFF.

CDR3 nucleotides: TGTGCCAGCAGCTTAGACCAGAACACTGAAGCTTTCTTT. This sequence encodes CASSLDQNTEAFF. The chain employs TRBV5-4 and TRBJ1-1; D not resolved. The germline CDR1 and CDR2 sequences are SGHNT and YYREEE (reference sequence). This CDR3 comprises 13 residues. V dropped 2 bases and J dropped 1 base, with 6 bases sitting between them.

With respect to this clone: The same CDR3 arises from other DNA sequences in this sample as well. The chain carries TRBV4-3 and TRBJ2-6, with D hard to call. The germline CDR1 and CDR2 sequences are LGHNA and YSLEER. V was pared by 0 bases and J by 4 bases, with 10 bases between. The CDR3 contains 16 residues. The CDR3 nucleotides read TGCGCCAGCAGCCAAGAACCCGGGTCCGGGGCCAACGTCCTGACTTTC. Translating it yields CASSQEPGSGANVLTF.

CDR3 coding DNA: TGTGCCAGCAGTTCCCACATGTCGTCCAGGGGAGGCTACACCTTC. It encodes CASSSHMSSRGGYTF. This sequence joins TRBV6-6 and TRBJ1-2; D might be TRBD1 (6 bases). V lost 4 bases to trimming and J lost 8 bases, with 20 bases between them. The length of the CDR3 is 15 residues. The V gene's germline CDR1 is MNHNY and CDR2 SVGAGI (reference sequence).

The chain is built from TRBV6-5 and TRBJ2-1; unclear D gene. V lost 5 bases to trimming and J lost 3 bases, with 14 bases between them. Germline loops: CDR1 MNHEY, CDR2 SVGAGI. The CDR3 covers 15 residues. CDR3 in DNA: TGTGCCAGCAGTACCCGAAGTAAGGACTACAATGAGCAGTTCTTC. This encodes CASSTRSKDYNEQFF.

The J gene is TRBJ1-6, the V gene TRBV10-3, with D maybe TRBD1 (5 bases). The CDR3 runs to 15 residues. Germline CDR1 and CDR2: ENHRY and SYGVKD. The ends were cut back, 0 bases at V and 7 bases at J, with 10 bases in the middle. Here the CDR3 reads CAISESVTVNSPLHF. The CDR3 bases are TGTGCCATCAGTGAGTCGGTGACAGTCAATTCACCCCTCCACTTT.

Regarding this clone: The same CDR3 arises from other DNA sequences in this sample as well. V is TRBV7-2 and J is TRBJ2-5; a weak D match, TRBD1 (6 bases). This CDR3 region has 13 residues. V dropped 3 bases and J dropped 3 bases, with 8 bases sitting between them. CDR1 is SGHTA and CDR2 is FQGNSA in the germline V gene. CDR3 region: CASSFAGEETQYF. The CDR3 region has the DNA TGTGCCAGCAGCTTCGCAGGGGAAGAGACCCAGTACTTC.

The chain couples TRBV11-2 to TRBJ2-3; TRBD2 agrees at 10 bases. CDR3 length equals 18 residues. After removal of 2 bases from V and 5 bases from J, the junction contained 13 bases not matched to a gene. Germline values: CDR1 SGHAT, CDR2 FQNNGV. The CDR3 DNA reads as TGTGCCAGCAGCTTATCCGCACTAGCGGGGACCCGGGAAGATACGCAGTATTTT. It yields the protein CASSLSALAGTREDTQYF.

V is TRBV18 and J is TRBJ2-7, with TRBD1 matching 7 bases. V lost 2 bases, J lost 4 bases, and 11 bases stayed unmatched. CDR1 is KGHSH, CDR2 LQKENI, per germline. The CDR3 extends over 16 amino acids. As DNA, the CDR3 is TGTGCCAGCTCACCAGCCAAGGGGGCTCTTGCATACGAGCAGTACTTC. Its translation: CASSPAKGALAYEQYF.

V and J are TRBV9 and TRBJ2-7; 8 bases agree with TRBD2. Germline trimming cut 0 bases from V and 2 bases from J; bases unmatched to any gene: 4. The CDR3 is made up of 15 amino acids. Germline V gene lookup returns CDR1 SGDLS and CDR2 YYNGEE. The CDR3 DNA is TGTGCCAGCAGCGTAGAGGGACTAGGTACCTACGAGCAGTACTTC. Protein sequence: CASSVEGLGTYEQYF.

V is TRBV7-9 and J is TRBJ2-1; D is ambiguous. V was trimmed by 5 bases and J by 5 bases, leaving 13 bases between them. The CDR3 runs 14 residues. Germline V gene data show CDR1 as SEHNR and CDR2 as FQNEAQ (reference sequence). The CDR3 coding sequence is TGTGCCAGCAGCCGCCAAGGCCGCCACAATGAGCAGTTCTTC. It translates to CASSRQGRHNEQFF.

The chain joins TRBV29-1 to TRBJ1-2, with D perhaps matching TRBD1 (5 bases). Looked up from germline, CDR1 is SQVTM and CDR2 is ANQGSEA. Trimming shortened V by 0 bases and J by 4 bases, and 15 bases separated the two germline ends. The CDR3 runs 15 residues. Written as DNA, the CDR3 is TGCAGCGTTGAAGATAGCAGGGAAACTTTCTATGGCTACACCTTC. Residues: CSVEDSRETFYGYTF.

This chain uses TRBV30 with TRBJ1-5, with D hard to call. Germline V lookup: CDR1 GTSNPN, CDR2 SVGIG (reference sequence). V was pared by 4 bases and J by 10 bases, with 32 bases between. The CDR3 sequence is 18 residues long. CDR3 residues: CAWIVRAYYRNEFYPQHF. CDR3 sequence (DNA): TGTGCCTGGATAGTTCGAGCTTACTACAGAAATGAGTTTTATCCCCAGCATTTT. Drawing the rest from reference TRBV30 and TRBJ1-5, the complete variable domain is SQTIHQWPATLVQPVGSPLSLECTVEGTSNPNLYWYRQAAGRGLQLLFYSVGIGQISSEVPQNLSASRPQDRQFILSSKKLLLSDSGFYLCAWIVRAYYRNEFYPQHFGDGTRLSIL.

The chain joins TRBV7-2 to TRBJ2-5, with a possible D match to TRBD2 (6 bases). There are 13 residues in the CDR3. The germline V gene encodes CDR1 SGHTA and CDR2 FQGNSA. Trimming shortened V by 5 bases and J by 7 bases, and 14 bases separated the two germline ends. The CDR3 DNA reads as TGTGCCAGCAGCCTACGGACTACGGGGACCCAGTACTTC. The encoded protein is CASSLRTTGTQYF.

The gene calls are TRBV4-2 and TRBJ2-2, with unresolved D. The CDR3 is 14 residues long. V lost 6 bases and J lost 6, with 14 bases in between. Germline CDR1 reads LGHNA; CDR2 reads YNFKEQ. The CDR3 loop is CASSPALRAGELFF. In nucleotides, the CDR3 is TGTGCCAGCAGTCCCGCACTCCGGGCCGGGGAGCTGTTTTTT.

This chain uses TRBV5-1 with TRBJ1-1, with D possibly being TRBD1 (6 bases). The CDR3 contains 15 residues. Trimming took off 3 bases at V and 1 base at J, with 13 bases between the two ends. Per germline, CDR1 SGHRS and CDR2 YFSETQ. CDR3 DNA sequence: TGCGCCAGCAGCTCGGAGGGACAAGGGAACACTGAAGCTTTCTTT. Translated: CASSSEGQGNTEAFF. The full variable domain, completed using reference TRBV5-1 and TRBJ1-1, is KAGVTQTPRYLIKTRGQQVTLSCSPISGHRSVSWYQQTPGQGLQFLFEYFSETQRNKGNFPGRFSGRQFSNSRSEMNVSTLELGDSALYLCASSSEGQGNTEAFFGQGTRLTVV.

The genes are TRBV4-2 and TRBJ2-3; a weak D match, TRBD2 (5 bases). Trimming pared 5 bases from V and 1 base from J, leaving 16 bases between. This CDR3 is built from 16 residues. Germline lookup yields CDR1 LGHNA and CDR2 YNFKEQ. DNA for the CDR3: TGTGCCAGCAGCAGATTTGGGGTGGAGGGCACAGATACGCAGTATTTT. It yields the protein CASSRFGVEGTDTQYF.

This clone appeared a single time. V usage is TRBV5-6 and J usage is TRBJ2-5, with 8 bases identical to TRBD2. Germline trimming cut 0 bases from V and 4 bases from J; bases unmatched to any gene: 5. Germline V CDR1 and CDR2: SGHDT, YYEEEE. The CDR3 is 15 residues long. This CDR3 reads CASSLVGGALETQYF. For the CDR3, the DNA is TGTGCCAGCAGCTTGGTCGGGGGGGCGTTAGAGACCCAGTACTTC.

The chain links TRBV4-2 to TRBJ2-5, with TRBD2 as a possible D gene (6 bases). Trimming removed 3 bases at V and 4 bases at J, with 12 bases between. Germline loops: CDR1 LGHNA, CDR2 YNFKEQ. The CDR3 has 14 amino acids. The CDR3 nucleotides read TGTGCCAGCAGCCAGGGGGGAGGTGCAGAGACCCAGTACTTC. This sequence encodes CASSQGGGAETQYF.

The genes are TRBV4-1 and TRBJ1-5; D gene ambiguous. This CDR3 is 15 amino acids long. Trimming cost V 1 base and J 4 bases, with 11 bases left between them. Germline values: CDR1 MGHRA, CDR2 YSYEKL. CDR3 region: CASSQVPGPNQPQHF. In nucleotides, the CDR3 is TGCGCCAGCAGCCAAGTGCCGGGCCCTAATCAGCCCCAGCATTTT.

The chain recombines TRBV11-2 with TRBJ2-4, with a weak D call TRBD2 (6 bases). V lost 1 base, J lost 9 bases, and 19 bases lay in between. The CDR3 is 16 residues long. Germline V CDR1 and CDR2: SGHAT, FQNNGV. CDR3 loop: CASSLVGGVDIGIQYF. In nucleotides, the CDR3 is TGTGCCAGCAGCTTAGTGGGGGGTGTCGATATCGGCATTCAGTACTTC. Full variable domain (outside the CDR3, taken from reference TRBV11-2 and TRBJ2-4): EAGVAQSPRYKIIEKRQSVAFWCNPISGHATLYWYQQILGQGPKLLIQFQNNGVVDDSQLPKDRFSAERLKGVDSTLKIQPAKLEDSAVYLCASSLVGGVDIGIQYFGAGTRLSVL.

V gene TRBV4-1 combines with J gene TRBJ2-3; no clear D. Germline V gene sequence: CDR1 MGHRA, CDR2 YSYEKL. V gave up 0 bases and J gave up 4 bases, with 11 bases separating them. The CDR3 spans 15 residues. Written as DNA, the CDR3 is TGCGCCAGCAGCCAAGATCATCTGGTGGCAGATACGCAGTATTTT. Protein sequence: CASSQDHLVADTQYF.

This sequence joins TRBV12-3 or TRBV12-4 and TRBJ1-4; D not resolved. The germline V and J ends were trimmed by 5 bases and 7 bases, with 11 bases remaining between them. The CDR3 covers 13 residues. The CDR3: CASSPPGSEKLFF. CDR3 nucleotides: TGTGCCAGCAGTCCCCCTGGGTCTGAAAAACTGTTTTTT.

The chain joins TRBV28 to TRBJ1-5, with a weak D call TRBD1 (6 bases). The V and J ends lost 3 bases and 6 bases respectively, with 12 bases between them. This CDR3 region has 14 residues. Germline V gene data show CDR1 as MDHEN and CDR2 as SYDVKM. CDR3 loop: CASSFRGRRQPQHF. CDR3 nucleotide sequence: TGTGCCAGCAGTTTCCGGGGGCGCCGTCAGCCCCAGCATTTT.

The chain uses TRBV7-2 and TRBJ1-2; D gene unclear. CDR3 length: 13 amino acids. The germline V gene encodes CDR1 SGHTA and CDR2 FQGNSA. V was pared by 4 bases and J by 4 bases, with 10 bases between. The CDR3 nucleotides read TGTGCCAGCAGCTCACGGTCGACCTATGGCTACACCTTC. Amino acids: CASSSRSTYGYTF.

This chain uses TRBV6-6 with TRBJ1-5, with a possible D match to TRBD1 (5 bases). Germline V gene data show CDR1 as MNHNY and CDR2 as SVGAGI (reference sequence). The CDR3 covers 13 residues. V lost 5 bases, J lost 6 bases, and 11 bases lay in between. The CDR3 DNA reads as TGTGCCAGCAGTCACGGGGGGGTTCAGCCCCAGCATTTT. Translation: CASSHGGVQPQHF.